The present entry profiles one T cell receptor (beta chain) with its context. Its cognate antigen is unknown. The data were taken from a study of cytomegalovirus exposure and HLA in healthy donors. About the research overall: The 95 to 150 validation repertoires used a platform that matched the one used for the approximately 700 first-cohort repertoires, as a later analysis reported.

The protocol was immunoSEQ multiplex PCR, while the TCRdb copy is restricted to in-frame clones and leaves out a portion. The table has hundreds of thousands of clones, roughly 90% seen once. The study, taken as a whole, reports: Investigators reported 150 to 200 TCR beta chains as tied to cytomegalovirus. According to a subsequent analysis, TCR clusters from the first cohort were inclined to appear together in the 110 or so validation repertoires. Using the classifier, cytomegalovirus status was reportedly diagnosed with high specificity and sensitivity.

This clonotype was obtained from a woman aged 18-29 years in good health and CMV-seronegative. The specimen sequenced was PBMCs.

CDR3 protein: CASSLSGVVYEQYF. The CDR3 DNA follows: TGTGCCAGCAGTTTATCAGGGGTGGTCTACGAGCAGTACTTC. The J gene is TRBJ2-7, the V gene TRBV28; maybe TRBD1 (6 bases). The CDR3 length is 14 residues. V was cut by 1 base and J by 3 bases, with 10 bases left in between. Germline V lookup: CDR1 MDHEN, CDR2 SYDVKM.